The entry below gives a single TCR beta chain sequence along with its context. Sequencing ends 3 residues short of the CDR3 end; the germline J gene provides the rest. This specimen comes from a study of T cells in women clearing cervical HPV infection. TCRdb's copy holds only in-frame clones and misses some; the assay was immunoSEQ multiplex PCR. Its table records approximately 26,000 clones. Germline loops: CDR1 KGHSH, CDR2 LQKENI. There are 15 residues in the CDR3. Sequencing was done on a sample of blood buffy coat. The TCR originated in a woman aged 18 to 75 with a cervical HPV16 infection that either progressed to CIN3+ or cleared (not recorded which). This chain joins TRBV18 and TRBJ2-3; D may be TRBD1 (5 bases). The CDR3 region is CASSPEDSPDGTQYF. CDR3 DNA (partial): TGTGCCAGCTCACCAGAAGACAGTCCTGACGGGACG.